The subject of this entry is one T cell receptor (beta chain). The target antigen is unknown. Per sample, no less than 6 micrograms of total RNA were extracted. This sample was included in a study of blood T cells in healthy people across ages. Germline V gene sequence: CDR1 MNHEY, CDR2 SMNVEV (reference sequence). V was cut by 2 bases and J by 14 bases, with 15 bases left in between. This CDR3 is 13 amino acids long. General study results and limits: Greater diversity and more naive CD4+ cells were seen in long-lived donors than in aged donors.

Together with a sample-barcoded 5' primer, a J-beta primer mix was included in a second PCR lasting about 7 to 11 cycles. Each CDR3 protein gets one entry after TCRdb re-called the 5' RACE reads with MiXCR. The sample lists 1.5 million to 2 million distinct CDR3 sequences, 49% occurring once. Source material: blood. This TCR derives from a woman in her thirties or forties in good health. The chain couples TRBV27 to TRBJ1-4; the D is unclear. CDR3 DNA sequence: TGTGCCAGCAGTTTACTCGCGGATGGGAGTCTGTTTTTT. This encodes CASSLLADGSLFF.